These T cell receptor beta chains were read from a single sample in a study of T cells in Graves' hyperthyroidism and ophthalmopathy. TCRdb reprocessed the multiplex PCR reads via MiXCR and lists one record per CDR3 protein. The table shows 550,000 to 600,000 distinct CDR3 sequences, with 46% occurring only once. The sequenced material came from peripheral blood or thyroid tissue (not recorded which). Receptors were obtained from an adult woman with Graves' disease, either hyperthyroidism or ophthalmopathy (not recorded which). Each CDR3 is given with its conserved first and last residue. A D gene is named only where the DNA matches it firmly. Only some rows state a clone size, as once, few, many or a class for expanded clones.

v_gene: TRBV20-1; j_gene: TRBJ2-1; d_gene: TRBD1; abundance: -; CDR3aa: CSAGGQLYNEQFF; CDR3nt: TGCAGTGCTGGGGGACAGTTATACAATGAGCAGTTCTTC
v_gene: TRBV6-5; j_gene: TRBJ1-1; d_gene: -; abundance: many; CDR3aa: CATQTNTEAFF; CDR3nt: TGTGCCACGCAAACCAACACTGAAGCTTTCTTT
v_gene: TRBV10-3; j_gene: TRBJ1-3; d_gene: TRBD1; abundance: -; CDR3aa: CAIRDRGSRNTIYF; CDR3nt: TGTGCCATCAGGGACAGGGGAAGCCGTAACACCATATATTTT
v_gene: TRBV20-1; j_gene: TRBJ2-7; d_gene: TRBD1; abundance: -; CDR3aa: CSAARTGVRNEQYF; CDR3nt: TGCAGTGCAGCACGAACAGGGGTTCGGAACGAGCAGTACTTC
v_gene: TRBV9; j_gene: TRBJ1-2; d_gene: TRBD1; abundance: -; CDR3aa: CASSVTPGQSNYGYTF; CDR3nt: TGTGCCAGCAGCGTAACCCCGGGACAGTCTAACTATGGCTACACCTTC
v_gene: TRBV28; j_gene: TRBJ1-5; d_gene: -; abundance: -; CDR3aa: CASNIKLGFNQPQHF; CDR3nt: TGTGCCAGCAACATCAAATTGGGTTTCAATCAGCCCCAGCATTTT
v_gene: TRBV7-9; j_gene: TRBJ2-5; d_gene: -; abundance: once; CDR3aa: CASSPFFSQKETQYF; CDR3nt: TGTGCCAGCAGCCCCTTTTTTTCTCAGAAAGAGACCCAGTACTTC
v_gene: TRBV7-9; j_gene: TRBJ2-7; d_gene: -; abundance: many; CDR3aa: CASNLDDQKQYF; CDR3nt: TGTGCCAGCAACTTAGATGACCAGAAGCAGTACTTC
v_gene: TRBV5-1; j_gene: TRBJ1-5; d_gene: TRBD1; abundance: -; CDR3aa: CASSGRQGLTGNQPQHF; CDR3nt: TGCGCCAGCAGCGGACGACAGGGGCTAACTGGCAATCAGCCCCAGCATTTT
v_gene: TRBV10-3; j_gene: TRBJ1-1; d_gene: -; abundance: -; CDR3aa: CAMGDPKMNTEAFF; CDR3nt: TGTGCCATGGGGGACCCAAAGATGAACACTGAAGCTTTCTTT
v_gene: TRBV7-9; j_gene: TRBJ2-7; d_gene: -; abundance: many; CDR3aa: CASRPKLGGNYEQYF; CDR3nt: TGTGCCAGCAGACCGAAATTAGGGGGGAACTACGAGCAGTACTTC
v_gene: TRBV20-1; j_gene: TRBJ1-4; d_gene: -; abundance: -; CDR3aa: CSALRDGGVNEKLFF; CDR3nt: TGCAGTGCGTTGCGGGACGGAGGGGTCAATGAAAAACTGTTTTTT